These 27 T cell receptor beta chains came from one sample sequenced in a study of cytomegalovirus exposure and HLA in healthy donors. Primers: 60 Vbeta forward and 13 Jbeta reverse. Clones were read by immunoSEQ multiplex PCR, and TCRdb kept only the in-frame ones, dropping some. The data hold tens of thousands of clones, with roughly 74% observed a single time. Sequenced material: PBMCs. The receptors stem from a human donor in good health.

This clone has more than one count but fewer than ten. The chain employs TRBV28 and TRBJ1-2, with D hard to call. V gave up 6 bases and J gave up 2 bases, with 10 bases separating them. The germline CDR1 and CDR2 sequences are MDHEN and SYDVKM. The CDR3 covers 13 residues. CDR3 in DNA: TGTGCCAGCAGGATAGACTGGAACTATGGCTACACCTTC. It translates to CASRIDWNYGYTF.

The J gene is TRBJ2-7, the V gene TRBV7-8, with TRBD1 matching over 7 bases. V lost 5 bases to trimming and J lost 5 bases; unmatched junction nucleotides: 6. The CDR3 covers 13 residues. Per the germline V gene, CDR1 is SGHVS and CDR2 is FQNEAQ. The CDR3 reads CASSTNRGNEQYF. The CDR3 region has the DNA TGTGCCAGCAGCACTAACAGGGGAAACGAGCAGTACTTC.

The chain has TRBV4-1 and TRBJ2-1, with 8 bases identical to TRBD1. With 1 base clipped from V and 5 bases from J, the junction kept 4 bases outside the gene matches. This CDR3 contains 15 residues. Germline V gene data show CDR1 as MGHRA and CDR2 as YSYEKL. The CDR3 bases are TGCGCCAGCAGCCAAGTGGGGACAGGTCACAATGAGCAGTTCTTC. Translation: CASSQVGTGHNEQFF.

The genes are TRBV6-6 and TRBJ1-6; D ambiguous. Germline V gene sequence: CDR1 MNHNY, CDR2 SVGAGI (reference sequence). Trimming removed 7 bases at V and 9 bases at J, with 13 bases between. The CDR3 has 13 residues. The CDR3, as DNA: TGTGCCAGCATCCAGAGTCTAGGTTCACCCCTCCACTTT. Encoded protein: CASIQSLGSPLHF.

CDR3 residues: CASSLALDRQHTEAFF. The CDR3 DNA reads as TGTGCCAGCAGCTTAGCCCTAGACAGGCAGCACACTGAAGCTTTCTTT. The V call is TRBV7-8, the J call TRBJ1-1, with D possibly matching TRBD1 (6 bases). The germline V and J ends were trimmed by 0 bases and 3 bases, with 14 bases remaining between them. Germline V gene data show CDR1 as SGHVS and CDR2 as FQNEAQ. This CDR3 is 16 amino acids long.

CDR3 sequence (DNA): TGTGCCAGCAGCTTTAGCGGAGCCGGAAACACCATATATTTT. Its protein is CASSFSGAGNTIYF. The chain carries TRBV5-5 and TRBJ1-3; D unresolved. Trimming removed 2 bases from V and 4 bases from J, with 10 bases in between. This CDR3 has 14 residues. CDR1 SGHKS and CDR2 YYEKEE come from the germline V gene (reference sequence).

The CDR3 DNA sequence: TGTGCCAGTAGAGGGGGCCCGGTAGGCAATCAGCCCCAGCATTTT. Amino acids: CASRGGPVGNQPQHF. The chain couples TRBV19 to TRBJ1-5, with 7 bases matching TRBD1. The CDR3 consists of 15 residues. V was clipped by 6 bases and J by 2 bases; unmatched bases: 7. Germline V CDR1 and CDR2: LNHDA, SQIVND (reference sequence).

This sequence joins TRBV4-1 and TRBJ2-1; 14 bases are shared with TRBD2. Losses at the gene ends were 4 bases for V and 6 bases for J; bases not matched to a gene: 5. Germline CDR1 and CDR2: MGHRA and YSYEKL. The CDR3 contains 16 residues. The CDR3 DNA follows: TGCGCCAGCAGCCCCCAGGGACTAGCGGGAGTCAATGAGCAGTTCTTC. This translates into CASSPQGLAGVNEQFF.

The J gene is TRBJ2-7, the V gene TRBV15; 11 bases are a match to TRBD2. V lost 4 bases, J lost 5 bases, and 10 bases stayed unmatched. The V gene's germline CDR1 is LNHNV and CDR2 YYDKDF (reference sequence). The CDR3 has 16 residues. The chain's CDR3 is CATSNGLAGFLHEQYF. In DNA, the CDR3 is TGTGCCACCAGCAACGGACTAGCGGGCTTCTTGCACGAGCAGTACTTC.

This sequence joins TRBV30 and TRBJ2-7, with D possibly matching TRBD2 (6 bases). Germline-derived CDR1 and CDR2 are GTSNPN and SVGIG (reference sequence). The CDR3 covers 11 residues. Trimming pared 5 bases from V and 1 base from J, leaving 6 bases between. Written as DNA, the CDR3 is TGTGCCTGGCGGGAGTCCTACGAGCAGTACTTC. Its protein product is CAWRESYEQYF. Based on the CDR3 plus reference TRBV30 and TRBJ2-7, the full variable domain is SQTIHQWPATLVQPVGSPLSLECTVEGTSNPNLYWYRQAAGRGLQLLFYSVGIGQISSEVPQNLSASRPQDRQFILSSKKLLLSDSGFYLCAWRESYEQYFGPGTRLTVT.

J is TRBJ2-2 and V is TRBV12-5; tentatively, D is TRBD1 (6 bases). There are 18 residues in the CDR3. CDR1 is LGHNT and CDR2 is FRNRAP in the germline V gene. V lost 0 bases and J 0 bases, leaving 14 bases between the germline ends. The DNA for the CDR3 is TGTGCTAGTGGTTTGGTACCGGACGGACAGACGAACACCGGGGAGCTGTTTTTT. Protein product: CASGLVPDGQTNTGELFF.

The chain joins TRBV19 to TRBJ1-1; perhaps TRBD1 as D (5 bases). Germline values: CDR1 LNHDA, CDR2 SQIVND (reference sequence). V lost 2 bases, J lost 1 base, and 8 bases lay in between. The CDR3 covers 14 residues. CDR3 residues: CASSITTANTEAFF. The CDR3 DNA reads TGTGCCAGTAGTATAACGACAGCGAACACTGAAGCTTTCTTT.

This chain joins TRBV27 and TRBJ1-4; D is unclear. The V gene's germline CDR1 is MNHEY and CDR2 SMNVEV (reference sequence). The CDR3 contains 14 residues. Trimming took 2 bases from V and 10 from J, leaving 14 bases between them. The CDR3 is CASSLKVGHGKLFF. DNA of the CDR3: TGTGCCAGCAGTTTAAAGGTGGGCCATGGAAAACTGTTTTTT. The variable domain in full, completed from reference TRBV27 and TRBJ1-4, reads EAQVTQNPRYLITVTGKKLTVTCSQNMNHEYMSWYRQDPGLGLRQIYYSMNVEVTDKGDVPEGYKVSRKEKRNFPLILESPSPNQTSLYFCASSLKVGHGKLFFGSGTQLSVL.

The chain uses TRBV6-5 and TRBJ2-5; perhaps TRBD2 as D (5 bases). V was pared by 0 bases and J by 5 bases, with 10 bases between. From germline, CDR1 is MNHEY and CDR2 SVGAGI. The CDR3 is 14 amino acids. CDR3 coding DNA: TGTGCCAGCAGTTACTCGCCTAGCAGTGAGACCCAGTACTTC. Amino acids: CASSYSPSSETQYF.

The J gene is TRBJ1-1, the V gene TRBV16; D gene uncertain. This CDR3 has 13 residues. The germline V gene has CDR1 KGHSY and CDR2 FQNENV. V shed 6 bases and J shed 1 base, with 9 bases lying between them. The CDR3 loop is CASSRQGNTEAFF. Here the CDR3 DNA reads TGTGCCAGCAGTCGACAAGGGAACACTGAAGCTTTCTTT.

The DNA of the CDR3 is TGTGCCAGCCGCGGAGAGGGCCACCAAGAGACCCAGTACTTC. Its protein product is CASRGEGHQETQYF. This chain uses TRBV11-2 with TRBJ2-5; possibly TRBD2 for D (5 bases). V was trimmed by 8 bases and J by 0 bases, leaving 13 bases between them. CDR1 is SGHAT, CDR2 FQNNGV, per germline. The CDR3 is made up of 14 amino acids.

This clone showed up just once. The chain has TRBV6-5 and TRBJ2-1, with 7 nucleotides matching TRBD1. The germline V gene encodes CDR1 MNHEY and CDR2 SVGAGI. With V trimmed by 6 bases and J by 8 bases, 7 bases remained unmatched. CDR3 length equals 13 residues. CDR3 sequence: CASRKTGLDEQFF. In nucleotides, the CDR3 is TGTGCCAGCAGGAAGACAGGGCTCGATGAGCAGTTCTTC.

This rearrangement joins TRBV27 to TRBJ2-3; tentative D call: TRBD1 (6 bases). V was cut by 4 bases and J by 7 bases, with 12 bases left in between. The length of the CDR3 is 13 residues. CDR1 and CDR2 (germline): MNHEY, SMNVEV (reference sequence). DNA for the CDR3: TGTGCCAGCAGTTCGGACAGTCTTAATACGCAGTATTTT. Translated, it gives CASSSDSLNTQYF.

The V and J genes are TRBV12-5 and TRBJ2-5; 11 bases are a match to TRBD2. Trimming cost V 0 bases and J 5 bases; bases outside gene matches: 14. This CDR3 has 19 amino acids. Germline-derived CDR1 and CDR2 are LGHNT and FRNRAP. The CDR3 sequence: CASGLVADGVAGGRETQYF. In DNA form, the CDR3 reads TGTGCTAGTGGTTTGGTAGCAGACGGGGTAGCGGGAGGGCGGGAGACCCAGTACTTC.

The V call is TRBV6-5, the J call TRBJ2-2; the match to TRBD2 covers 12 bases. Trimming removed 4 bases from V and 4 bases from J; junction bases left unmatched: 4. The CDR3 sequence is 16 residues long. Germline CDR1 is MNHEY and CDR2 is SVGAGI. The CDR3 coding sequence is TGTGCCAGCAGTTTCCTAGCGGGAGGGGGCACCGGGGAGCTGTTTTTT. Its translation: CASSFLAGGGTGELFF.

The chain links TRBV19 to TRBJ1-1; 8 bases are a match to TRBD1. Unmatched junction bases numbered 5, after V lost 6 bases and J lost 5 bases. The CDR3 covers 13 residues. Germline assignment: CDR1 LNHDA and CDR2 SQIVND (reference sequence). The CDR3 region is CASRDRDVTEAFF. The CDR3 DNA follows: TGTGCCAGTAGGGACAGGGATGTGACTGAAGCTTTCTTT.

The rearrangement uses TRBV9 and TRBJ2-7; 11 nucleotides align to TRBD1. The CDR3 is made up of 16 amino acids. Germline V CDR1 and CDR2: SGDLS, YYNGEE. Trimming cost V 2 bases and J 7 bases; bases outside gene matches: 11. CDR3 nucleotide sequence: TGTGCCAGCAGCGTCGGAACCGGGACAGGGGGGGGAGAGCAGTACTTC. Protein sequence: CASSVGTGTGGGEQYF.

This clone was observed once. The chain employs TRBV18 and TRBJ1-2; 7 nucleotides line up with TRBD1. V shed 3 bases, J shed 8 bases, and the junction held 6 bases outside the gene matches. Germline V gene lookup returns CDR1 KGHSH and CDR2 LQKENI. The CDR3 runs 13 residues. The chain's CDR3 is CASSPYRGDGYTF. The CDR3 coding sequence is TGTGCCAGCTCACCCTACAGGGGCGACGGCTACACCTTC. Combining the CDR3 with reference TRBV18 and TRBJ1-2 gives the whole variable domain NAGVMQNPRHLVRRRGQEARLRCSPMKGHSHVYWYRQLPEEGLKFMVYLQKENIIDESGMPKERFSAEFPKEGPSILRIQQVVRGDSAAYFCASSPYRGDGYTFGSGTRLTVV.

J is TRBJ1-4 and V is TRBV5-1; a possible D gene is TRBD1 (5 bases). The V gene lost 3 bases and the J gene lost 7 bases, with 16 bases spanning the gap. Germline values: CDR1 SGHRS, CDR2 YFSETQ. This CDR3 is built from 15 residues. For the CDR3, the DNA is TGCGCCAGCAGCTCCTCCGGGACGGGGGGTGAAAAACTGTTTTTT. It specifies CASSSSGTGGEKLFF.

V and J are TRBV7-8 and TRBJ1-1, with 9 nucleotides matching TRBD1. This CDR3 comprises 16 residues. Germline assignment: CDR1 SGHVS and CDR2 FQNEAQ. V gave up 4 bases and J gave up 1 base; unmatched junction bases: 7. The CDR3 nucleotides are TGTGCCAGCAGCTCCAGGGACAGGGTCTCGAACACTGAAGCTTTCTTT. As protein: CASSSRDRVSNTEAFF.

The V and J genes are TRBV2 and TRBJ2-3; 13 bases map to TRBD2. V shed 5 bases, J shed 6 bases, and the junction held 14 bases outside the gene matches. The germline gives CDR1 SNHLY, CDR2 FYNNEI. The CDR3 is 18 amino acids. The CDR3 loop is CASSYTSGRALSRDTQYF. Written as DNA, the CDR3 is TGTGCCAGCAGTTATACTAGCGGGAGGGCCCTCTCCCGGGATACGCAGTATTTT.

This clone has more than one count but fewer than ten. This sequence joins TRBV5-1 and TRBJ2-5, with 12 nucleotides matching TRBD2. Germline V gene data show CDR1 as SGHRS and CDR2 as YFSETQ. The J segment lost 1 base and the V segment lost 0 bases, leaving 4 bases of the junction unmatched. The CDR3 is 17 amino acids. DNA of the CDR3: TGCGCCAGCAGCTTGGCCGGGACTAGCGGGTTCCAAGAGACCCAGTACTTC. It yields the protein CASSLAGTSGFQETQYF.